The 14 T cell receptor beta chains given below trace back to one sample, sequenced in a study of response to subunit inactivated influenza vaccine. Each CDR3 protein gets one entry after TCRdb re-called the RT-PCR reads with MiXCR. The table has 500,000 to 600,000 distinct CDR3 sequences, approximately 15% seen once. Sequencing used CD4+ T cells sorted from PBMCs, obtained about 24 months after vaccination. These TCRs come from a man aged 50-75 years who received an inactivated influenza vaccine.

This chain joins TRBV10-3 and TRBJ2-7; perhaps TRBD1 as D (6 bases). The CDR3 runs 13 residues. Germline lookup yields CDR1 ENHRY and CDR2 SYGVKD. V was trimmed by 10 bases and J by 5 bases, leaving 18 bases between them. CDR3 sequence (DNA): TGTGCCAACTCGGGACAAAAAGGCCACGAGCAGTACTTC. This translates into CANSGQKGHEQYF.

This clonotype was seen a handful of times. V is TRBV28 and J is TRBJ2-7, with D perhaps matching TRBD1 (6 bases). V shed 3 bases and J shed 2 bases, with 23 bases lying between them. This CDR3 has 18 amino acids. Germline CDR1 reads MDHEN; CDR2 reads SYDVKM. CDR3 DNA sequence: TGTGCCAGCAGTTTCTCGGCTACGCCATGGGACACTACCTACGAGCAGTACTTC. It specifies CASSFSATPWDTTYEQYF. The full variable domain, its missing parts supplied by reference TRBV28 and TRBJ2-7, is DVKVTQSSRYLVKRTGEKVFLECVQDMDHENMFWYRQDPGLGLRLIYFSYDVKMKEKGDIPEGYSVSREKKERFSLILESASTNQTSMYLCASSFSATPWDTTYEQYFGPGTRLTVT.

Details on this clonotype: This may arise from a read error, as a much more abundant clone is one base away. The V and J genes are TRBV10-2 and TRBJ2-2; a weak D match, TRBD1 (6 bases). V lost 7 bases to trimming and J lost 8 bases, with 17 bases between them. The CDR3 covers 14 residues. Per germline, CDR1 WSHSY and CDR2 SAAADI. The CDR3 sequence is CASKEGNRAGELFF. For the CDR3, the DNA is TGCGCCAGCAAAGAGGGAAACAGGGCTGGGGAGCTGTTTTTT.

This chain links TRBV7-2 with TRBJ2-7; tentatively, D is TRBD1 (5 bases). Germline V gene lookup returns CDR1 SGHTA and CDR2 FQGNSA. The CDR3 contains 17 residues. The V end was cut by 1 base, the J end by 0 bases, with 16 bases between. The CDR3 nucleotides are TGTGCCAGCAGCTTAGTTGGCCAGGGTTTTGACTCCTACGAGCAGTACTTC. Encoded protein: CASSLVGQGFDSYEQYF.

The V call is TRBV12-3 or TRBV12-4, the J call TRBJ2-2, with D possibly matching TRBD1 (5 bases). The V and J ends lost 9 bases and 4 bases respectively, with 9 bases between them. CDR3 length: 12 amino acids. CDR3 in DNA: TGTGCCAGTCGCCAGGGCACCGGGGAGCTGTTTTTT. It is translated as CASRQGTGELFF.

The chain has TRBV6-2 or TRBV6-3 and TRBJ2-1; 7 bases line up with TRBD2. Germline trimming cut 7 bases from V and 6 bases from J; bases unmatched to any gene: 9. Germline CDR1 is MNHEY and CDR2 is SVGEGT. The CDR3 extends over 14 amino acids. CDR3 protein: CASKREINGNEQFF. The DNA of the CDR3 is TGTGCCAGCAAGCGGGAAATTAATGGCAATGAGCAGTTCTTC.

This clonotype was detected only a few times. As DNA, the CDR3 is TGTGCCAGCAGCCAAACATCGGGGGGCGACTATGGCTACACCTTC. Its translation: CASSQTSGGDYGYTF. V is TRBV3-1 and J is TRBJ1-2; tentative D call: TRBD1 (6 bases). Germline V CDR1 and CDR2: LGHDT, YNNKEL (reference sequence). There are 15 residues in the CDR3. Trimming removed 2 bases from V and 3 bases from J, with 13 bases in between.

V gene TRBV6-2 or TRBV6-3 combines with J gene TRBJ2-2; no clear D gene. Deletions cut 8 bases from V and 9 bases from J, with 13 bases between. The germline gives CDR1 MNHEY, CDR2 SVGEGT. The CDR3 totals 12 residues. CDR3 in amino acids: CASRPAPWELFF. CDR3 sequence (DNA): TGTGCCAGCCGACCAGCTCCCTGGGAGCTGTTTTTT.

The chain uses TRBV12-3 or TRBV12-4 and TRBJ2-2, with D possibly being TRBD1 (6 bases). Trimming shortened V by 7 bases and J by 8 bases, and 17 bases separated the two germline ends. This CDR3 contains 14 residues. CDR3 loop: CASNIQGEGGELFF. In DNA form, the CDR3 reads TGTGCCAGCAATATACAGGGAGAAGGAGGGGAGCTGTTTTTT.

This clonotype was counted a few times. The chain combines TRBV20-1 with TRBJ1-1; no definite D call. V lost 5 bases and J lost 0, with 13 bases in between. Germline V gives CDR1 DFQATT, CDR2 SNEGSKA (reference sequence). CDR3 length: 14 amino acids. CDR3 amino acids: CSARHGGLNTEAFF. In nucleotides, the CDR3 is TGCAGTGCTCGGCATGGAGGGCTGAACACTGAAGCTTTCTTT.

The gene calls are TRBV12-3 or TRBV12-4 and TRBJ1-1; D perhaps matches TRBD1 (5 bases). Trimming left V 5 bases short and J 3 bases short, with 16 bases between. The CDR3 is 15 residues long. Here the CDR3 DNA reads TGTGCCAGCAGTATACCAGGGAGGGAAGACACTGAAGCTTTCTTT. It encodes CASSIPGREDTEAFF.

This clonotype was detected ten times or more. CDR3 nucleotide sequence: TGTGCCATCCGGCGAGGGAGCGACACAGATACGCAGTATTTT. This encodes CAIRRGSDTDTQYF. This chain uses TRBV10-3 with TRBJ2-3, with D possibly matching TRBD2 (5 bases). Deletions cut 8 bases from V and 2 bases from J, with 14 bases between. The CDR3 contains 14 residues. Germline V gene lookup returns CDR1 ENHRY and CDR2 SYGVKD.

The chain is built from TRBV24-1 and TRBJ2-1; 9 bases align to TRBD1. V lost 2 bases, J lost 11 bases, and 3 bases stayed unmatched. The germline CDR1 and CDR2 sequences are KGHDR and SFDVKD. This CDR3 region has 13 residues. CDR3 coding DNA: TGTGCCACCAGTGATTGGACAGGGGAAAAGCAGTTCTTC. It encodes CATSDWTGEKQFF.

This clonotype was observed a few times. CDR3 amino acids: CSASGGGRLNEQFF. The CDR3 bases are TGCAGTGCTAGCGGGGGGGGCCGCCTTAATGAGCAGTTCTTC. The gene calls are TRBV20-1 and TRBJ2-1; 8 bases map to TRBD2. CDR3 length: 14 residues. Germline V gene sequence: CDR1 DFQATT, CDR2 SNEGSKA (reference sequence). J lost 7 bases, V lost 3 bases, and 8 bases had no gene match.